The TCR beta chain described here comes from a study of T cell repertoires in cytomegalovirus infection. This clonotype appeared a few times. Its antigen is currently unknown. TCRdb called the reads again in MiXCR, with one record for every CDR3 protein. This table has over 100,000 distinct CDR3 sequences, less than 30% appearing once. Sample: CD8+ T cells from cultured PBMCs, taken from culture after CMV antigen stimulation. The receptor was derived from a human donor in good health (CMV status not recorded). Some clones in this sample may be carry-over from other donors' samples.

Here the CDR3 DNA reads TGTGCCAGCAGTTCCCGACAGGTGACTAGCACAGATACGCAGTATTTT. Translation gives CASSSRQVTSTDTQYF. V and J are TRBV27 and TRBJ2-3, with TRBD1 as a possible D gene (6 bases). Per the germline V gene, CDR1 is MNHEY and CDR2 is SMNVEV (reference sequence). CDR3 length equals 16 residues. Trimming pared 4 bases from V and 0 bases from J, leaving 14 bases between.